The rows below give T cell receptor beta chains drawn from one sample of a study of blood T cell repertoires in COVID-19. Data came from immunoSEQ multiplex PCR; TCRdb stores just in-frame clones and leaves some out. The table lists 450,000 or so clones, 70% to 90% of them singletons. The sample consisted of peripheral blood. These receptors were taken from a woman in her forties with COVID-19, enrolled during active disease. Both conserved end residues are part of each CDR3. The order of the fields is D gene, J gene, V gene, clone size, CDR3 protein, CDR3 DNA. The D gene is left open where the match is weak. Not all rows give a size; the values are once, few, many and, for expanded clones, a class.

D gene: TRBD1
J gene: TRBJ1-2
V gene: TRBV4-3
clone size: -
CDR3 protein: CASSQDGRTGGSYGYTF
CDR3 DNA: TGCGCCAGCAGCCAAGATGGGCGGACAGGGGGCAGCTATGGCTACACCTTC

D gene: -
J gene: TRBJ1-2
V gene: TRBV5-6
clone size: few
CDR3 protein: CASTPYPSSYGYTF
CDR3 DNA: TGTGCCAGCACTCCCTACCCCTCCTCCTATGGCTACACCTTC

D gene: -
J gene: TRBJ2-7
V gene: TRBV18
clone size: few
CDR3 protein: CASSPPFRANEQYF
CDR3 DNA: TGTGCCAGCTCACCACCCTTCAGGGCAAACGAGCAGTACTTC

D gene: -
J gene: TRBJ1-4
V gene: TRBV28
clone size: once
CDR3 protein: CASNPRGTNEKLFF
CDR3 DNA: TGTGCCAGCAACCCCAGGGGCACTAATGAAAAACTGTTTTTT

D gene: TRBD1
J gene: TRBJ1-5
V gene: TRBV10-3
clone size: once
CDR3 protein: CAISPTGNNQPQHF
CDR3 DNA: TGTGCCATCAGCCCGACAGGGAATAATCAGCCCCAGCATTTT

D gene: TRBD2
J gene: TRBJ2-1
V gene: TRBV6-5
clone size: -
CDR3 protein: CASRRTSGTYNEQFF
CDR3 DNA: TGTGCCAGCAGACGGACTAGCGGGACCTACAATGAGCAGTTCTTC

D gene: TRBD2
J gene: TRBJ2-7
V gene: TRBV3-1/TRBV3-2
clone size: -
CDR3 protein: CASSQDRTSGPYEQYF
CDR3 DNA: TGTGCCAGCAGCCAAGATCGGACTAGCGGGCCCTACGAGCAGTACTTC

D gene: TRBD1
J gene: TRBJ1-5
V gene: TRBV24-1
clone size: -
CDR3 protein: CATSKGARDQPQHF
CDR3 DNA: TGTGCCACCAGTAAGGGGGCACGCGATCAGCCCCAGCATTTT

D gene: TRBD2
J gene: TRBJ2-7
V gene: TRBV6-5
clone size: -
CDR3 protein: CASRVYSGDTYEQYF
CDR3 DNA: TGTGCCAGCAGGGTATATAGCGGGGACACCTACGAGCAGTACTTC

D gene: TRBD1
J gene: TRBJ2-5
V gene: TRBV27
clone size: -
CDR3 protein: CASRPGTGGAATQYF
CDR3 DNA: TGTGCCAGCAGGCCCGGGACAGGGGGCGCGGCGACCCAGTACTTC

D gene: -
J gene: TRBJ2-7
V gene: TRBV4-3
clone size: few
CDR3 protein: CASSQGTRDTYEQYF
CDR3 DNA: TGCGCCAGCAGCCAAGGGACCCGGGACACCTACGAGCAGTACTTC

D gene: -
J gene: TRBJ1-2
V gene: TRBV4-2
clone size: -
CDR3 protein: CASSQSGPETVNYGYTF
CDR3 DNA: TGTGCCAGCAGCCAAAGTGGGCCCGAGACAGTGAACTATGGCTACACCTTC

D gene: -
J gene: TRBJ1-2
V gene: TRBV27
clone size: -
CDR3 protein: CASSLWGGGGYTF
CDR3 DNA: TGTGCCAGCAGTTTATGGGGAGGCGGTGGCTACACCTTC

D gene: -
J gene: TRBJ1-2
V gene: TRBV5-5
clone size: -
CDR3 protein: CASSLEAGATAFYGYTF
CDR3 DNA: TGTGCCAGCAGCTTGGAGGCAGGGGCGACTGCTTTCTATGGCTACACCTTC

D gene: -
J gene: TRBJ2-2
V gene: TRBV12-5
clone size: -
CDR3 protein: CASGLVRQGREAGELFF
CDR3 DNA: TGTGCTAGTGGTTTGGTACGGCAGGGGAGAGAGGCCGGGGAGCTGTTTTTT

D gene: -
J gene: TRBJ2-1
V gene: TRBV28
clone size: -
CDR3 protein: CATMMEGNSGAYNEQFF
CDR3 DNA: TGTGCCACCATGATGGAGGGAAATAGCGGAGCTTACAATGAGCAGTTCTTC

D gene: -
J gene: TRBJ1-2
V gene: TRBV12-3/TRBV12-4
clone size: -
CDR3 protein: CASSLGDNYGYTF
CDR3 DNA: TGTGCCAGCAGTTTGGGCGATAACTATGGCTACACCTTC

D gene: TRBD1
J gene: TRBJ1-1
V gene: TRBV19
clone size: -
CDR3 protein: CASSDRGLYTEAFF
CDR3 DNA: TGTGCCAGTAGCGACAGGGGCCTTTACACTGAAGCTTTCTTT

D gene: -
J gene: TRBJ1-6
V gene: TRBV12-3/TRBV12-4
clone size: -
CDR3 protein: CASRGVNSPLHF
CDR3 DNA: TGTGCCAGCAGGGGAGTGAATTCACCCCTCCACTTT

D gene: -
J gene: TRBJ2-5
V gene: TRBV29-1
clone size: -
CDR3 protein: CSVSGEGKTQYF
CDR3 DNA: TGCAGCGTTTCAGGGGAGGGGAAGACCCAGTACTTC

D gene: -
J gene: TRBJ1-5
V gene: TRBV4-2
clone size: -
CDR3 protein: CASSQEAHRSDQPQHF
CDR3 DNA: TGTGCCAGCAGCCAAGAGGCGCACAGGAGTGATCAGCCCCAGCATTTT

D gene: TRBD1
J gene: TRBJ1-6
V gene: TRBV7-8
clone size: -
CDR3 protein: CASSLPGQPNSPLHF
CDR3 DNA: TGTGCCAGCAGTCTACCGGGACAGCCAAATTCACCCCTCCACTTT

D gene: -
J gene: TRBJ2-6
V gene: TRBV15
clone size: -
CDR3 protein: CATSRDAGDLVGANVLTF
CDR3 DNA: TGTGCCACCAGCAGAGATGCAGGGGACCTGGTAGGGGCCAACGTCCTGACTTTC

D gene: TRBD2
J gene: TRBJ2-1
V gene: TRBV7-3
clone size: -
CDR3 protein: CASSLLGGQMSYNEQFF
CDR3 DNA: TGTGCCAGCAGCCTGCTGGGAGGGCAGATGTCCTACAATGAGCAGTTCTTC

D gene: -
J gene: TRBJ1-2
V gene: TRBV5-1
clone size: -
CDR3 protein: CASTLPGLNYGYTF
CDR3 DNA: TGCGCCAGCACCTTGCCAGGGTTGAACTATGGCTACACCTTC

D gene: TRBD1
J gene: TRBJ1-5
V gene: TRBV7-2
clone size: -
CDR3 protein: CASSYGQGNQPQHF
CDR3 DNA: TGTGCCAGCAGCTATGGACAGGGCAATCAGCCCCAGCATTTT

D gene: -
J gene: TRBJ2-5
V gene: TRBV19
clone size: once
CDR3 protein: CASNSVPGQETQYF
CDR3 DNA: TGTGCCAGTAATTCGGTCCCAGGCCAAGAGACCCAGTACTTC

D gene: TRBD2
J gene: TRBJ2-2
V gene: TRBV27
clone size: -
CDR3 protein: CASSPLGSGSTGELFF
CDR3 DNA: TGTGCCAGCAGCCCCCTCGGTAGCGGGAGTACCGGGGAGCTGTTTTTT

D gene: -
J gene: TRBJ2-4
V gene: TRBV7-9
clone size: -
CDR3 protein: CASSRGAGTDF
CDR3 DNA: TGTGCCAGCAGCCGAGGAGCGGGCACGGACTTC

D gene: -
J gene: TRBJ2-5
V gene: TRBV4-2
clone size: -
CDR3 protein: CASSQVLAGQETQYF
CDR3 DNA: TGTGCCAGCAGCCAAGTCCTGGCGGGCCAAGAGACCCAGTACTTC

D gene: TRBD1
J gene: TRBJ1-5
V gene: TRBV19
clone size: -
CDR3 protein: CASRGQGIGSNQPQHF
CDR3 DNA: TGTGCCAGTAGGGGACAGGGGATCGGTAGCAATCAGCCCCAGCATTTT

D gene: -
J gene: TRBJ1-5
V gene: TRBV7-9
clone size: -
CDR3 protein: CASSLEATGQPQHF
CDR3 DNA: TGTGCCAGCAGCTTAGAAGCGACAGGTCAGCCCCAGCATTTT

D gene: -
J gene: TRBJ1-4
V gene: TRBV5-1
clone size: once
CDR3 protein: CASTLTGATNEKLFF
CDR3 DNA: TGCGCCAGCACCCTAACGGGAGCAACTAATGAAAAACTGTTTTTT

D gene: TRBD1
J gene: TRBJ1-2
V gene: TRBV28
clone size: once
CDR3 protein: CASSLGTGSYGYTF
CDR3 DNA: TGTGCCAGCAGTCTAGGGACAGGTTCTTATGGCTACACCTTC

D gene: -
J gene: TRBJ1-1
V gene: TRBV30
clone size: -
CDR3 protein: CASQPGTEAFF
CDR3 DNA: TGTGCCTCACAACCAGGCACTGAAGCTTTCTTT

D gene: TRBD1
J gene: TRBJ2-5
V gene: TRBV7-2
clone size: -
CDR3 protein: CASSSQGTGGQETQYF
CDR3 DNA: TGTGCCAGCAGCTCCCAAGGGACAGGGGGCCAAGAGACCCAGTACTTC

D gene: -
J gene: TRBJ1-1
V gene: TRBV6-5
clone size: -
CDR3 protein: CASSPTPTGDTEAFF
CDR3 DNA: TGTGCCAGCAGTCCCACCCCGACAGGAGACACTGAAGCTTTCTTT

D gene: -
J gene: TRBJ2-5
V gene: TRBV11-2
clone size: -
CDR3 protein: CASSAGAQETQYF
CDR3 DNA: TGTGCCAGCAGCGCGGGGGCCCAAGAGACCCAGTACTTC

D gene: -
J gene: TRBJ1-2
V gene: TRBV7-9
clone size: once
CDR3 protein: CASSSPGPHQDGYTF
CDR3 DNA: TGTGCCAGCAGCTCCCCAGGGCCCCACCAGGATGGCTACACCTTC

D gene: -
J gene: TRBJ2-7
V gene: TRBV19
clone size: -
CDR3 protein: CASSIRQGSSSYEQYF
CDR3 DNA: TGTGCCAGTAGTATTCGGCAGGGCTCAAGCTCCTACGAGCAGTACTTC

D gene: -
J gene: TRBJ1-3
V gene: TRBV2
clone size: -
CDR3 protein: CASSGRGSGNTIYF
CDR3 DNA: TGTGCCAGCAGTGGACGAGGATCTGGAAACACCATATATTTT

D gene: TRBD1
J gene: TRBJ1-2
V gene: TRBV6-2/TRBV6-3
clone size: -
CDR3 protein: CASSYFSGQGTSANYGYTF
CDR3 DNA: TGTGCCAGCAGTTACTTCTCGGGACAGGGGACTTCAGCTAACTATGGCTACACCTTC

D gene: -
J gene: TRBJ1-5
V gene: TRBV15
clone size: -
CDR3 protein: CATSRGGGRGGQPQHF
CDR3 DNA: TGTGCCACCAGCAGAGGGGGAGGTCGGGGAGGGCAGCCCCAGCATTTT

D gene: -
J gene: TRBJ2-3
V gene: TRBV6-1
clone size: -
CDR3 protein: CASSELTPATDTQYF
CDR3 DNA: TGTGCCAGCAGTGAACTGACACCCGCCACAGATACGCAGTATTTT

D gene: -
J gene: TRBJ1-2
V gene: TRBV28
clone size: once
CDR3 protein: CASSLTELYGYTF
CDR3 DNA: TGTGCCAGCAGTTTAACAGAGCTCTATGGCTACACCTTC

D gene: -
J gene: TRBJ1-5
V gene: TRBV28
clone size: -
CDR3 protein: CASRREIQPQHF
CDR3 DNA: TGTGCCAGCAGGAGGGAAATTCAGCCCCAGCATTTT

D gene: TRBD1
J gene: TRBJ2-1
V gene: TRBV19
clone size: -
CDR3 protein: CASSIRQGLYNEQFF
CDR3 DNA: TGTGCCAGTAGTATCAGACAGGGTCTTTACAATGAGCAGTTCTTC

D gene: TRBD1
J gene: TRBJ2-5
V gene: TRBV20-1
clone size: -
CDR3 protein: CSASVWDREETQYF
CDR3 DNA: TGCAGTGCTAGTGTGTGGGACAGGGAAGAGACCCAGTACTTC

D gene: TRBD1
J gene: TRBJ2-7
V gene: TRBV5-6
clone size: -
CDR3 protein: CASSLAGTGEVRVFEQYF
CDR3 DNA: TGTGCCAGCAGCTTGGCCGGGACAGGAGAAGTACGAGTTTTCGAGCAGTACTTC

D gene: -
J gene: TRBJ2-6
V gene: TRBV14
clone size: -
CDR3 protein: CASSHRGAGANVLTF
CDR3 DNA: TGTGCCAGCAGCCACAGGGGTGCTGGGGCCAACGTCCTGACTTTC

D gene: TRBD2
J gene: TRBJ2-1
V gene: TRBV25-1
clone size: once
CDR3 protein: CASTETGTSGGYNEQFF
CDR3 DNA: TGTGCCAGCACCGAAACCGGGACTAGCGGGGGGTACAATGAGCAGTTCTTC

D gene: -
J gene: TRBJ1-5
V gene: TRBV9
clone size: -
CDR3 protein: CASSAGGGNQPQHF
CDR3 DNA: TGTGCCAGCAGCGCCGGGGGGGGCAATCAGCCCCAGCATTTT

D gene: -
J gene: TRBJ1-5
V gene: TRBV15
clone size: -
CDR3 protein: CATSRAPRGAGQPQHF
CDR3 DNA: TGTGCCACCAGCAGAGCTCCCCGGGGGGCTGGACAGCCCCAGCATTTT